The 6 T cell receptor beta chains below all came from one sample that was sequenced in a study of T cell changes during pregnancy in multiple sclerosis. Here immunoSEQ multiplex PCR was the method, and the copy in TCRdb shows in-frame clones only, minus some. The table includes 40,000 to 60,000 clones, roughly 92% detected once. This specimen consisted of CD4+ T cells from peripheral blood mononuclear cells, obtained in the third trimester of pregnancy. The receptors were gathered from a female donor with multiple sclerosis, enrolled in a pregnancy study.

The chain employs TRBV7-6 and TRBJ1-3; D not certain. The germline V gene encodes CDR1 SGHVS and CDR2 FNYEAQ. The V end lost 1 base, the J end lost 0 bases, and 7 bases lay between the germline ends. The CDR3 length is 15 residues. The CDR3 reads CASSLEAVSGNTIYF. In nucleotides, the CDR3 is TGTGCCAGCAGCTTAGAGGCGGTCTCTGGAAACACCATATATTTT. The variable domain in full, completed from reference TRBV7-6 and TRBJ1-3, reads GAGVSQSPRYKVTKRGQDVALRCDPISGHVSLYWYRQALGQGPEFLTYFNYEAQQDKSGLPNDRFSAERPEGSISTLTIQRTEQRDSAMYRCASSLEAVSGNTIYFGEGSWLTVV.

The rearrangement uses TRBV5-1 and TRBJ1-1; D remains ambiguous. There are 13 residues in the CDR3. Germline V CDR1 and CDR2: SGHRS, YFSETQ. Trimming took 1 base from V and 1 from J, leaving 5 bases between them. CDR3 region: CASSLWQNTEAFF. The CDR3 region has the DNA TGCGCCAGCAGCTTGTGGCAGAACACTGAAGCTTTCTTT.

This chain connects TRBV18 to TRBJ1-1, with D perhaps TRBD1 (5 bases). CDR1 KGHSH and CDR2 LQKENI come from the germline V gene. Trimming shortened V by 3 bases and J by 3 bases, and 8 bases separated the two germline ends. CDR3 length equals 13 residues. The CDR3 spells CASSPLRDTEAFF. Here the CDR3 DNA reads TGTGCCAGCTCACCCCTCAGGGACACTGAAGCTTTCTTT.

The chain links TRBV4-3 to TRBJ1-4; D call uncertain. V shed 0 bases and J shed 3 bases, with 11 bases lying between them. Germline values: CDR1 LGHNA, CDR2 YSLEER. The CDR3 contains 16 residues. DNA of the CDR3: TGCGCCAGCAGCCAAGATCTGATCCAGGCTAATGAAAAACTGTTTTTT. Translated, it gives CASSQDLIQANEKLFF.

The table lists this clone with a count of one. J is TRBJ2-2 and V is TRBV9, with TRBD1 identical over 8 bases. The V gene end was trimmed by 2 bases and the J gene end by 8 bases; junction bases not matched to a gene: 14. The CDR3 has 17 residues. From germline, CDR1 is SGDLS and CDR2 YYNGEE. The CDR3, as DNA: TGTGCCAGCAGCGTGGTGCGGGGACAGGCTAGAACAGGGGAGCTGTTTTTT. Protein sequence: CASSVVRGQARTGELFF.

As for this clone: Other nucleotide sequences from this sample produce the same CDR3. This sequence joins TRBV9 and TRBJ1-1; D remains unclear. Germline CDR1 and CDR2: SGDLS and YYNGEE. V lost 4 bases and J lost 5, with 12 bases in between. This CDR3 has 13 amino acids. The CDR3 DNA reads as TGTGCCAGCAGCACACTGCAGGCTACTGAAGCTTTCTTT. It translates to CASSTLQATEAFF. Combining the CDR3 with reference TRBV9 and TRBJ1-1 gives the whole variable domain DSGVTQTPKHLITATGQRVTLRCSPRSGDLSVYWYQQSLDQGLQFLIQYYNGEERAKGNILERFSAQQFPDLHSELNLSSLELGDSALYFCASSTLQATEAFFGQGTRLTVV.